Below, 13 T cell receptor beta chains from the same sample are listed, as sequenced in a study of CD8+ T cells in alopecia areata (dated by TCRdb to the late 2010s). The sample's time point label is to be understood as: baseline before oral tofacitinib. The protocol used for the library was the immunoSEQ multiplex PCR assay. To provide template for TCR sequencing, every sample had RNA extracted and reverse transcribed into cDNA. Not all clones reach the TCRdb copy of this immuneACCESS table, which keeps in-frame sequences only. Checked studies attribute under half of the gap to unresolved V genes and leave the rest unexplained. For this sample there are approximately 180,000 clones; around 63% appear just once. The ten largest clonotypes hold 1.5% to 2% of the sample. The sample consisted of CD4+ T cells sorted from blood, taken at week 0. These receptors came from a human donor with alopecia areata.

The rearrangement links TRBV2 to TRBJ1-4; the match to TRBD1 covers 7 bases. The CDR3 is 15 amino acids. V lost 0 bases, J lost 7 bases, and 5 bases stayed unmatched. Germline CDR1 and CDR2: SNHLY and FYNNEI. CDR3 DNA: TGTGCCAGCAGTGAAGCAGGGGGCGCGGGTGAAAAACTGTTTTTT. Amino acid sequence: CASSEAGGAGEKLFF.

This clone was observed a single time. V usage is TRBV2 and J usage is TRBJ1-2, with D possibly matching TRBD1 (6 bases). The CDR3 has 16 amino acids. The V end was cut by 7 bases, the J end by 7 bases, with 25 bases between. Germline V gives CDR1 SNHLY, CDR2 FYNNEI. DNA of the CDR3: TGTGCCAGCAAGATGCAGGGGACAAACCCGGTTGTTGGCTACACCTTC. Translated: CASKMQGTNPVVGYTF.

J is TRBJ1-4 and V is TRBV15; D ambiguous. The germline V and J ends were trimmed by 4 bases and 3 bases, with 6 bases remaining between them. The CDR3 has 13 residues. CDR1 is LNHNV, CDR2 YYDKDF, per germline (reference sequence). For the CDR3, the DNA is TGTGCCACCAGCAAAGGTCCTAATGAAAAACTGTTTTTT. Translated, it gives CATSKGPNEKLFF. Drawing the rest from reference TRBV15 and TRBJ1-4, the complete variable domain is DAMVIQNPRYQVTQFGKPVTLSCSQTLNHNVMYWYQQKSSQAPKLLFHYYDKDFNNEADTPDNFQSRRPNTSFCFLDIRSPGLGDTAMYLCATSKGPNEKLFFGSGTQLSVL.

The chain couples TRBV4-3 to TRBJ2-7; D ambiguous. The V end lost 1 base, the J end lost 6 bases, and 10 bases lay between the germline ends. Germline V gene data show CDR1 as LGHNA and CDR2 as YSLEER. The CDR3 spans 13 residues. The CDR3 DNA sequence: TGCGCCAGCAGCCAAGGGTTCGGCGGCGAGCAGTACTTC. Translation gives CASSQGFGGEQYF.

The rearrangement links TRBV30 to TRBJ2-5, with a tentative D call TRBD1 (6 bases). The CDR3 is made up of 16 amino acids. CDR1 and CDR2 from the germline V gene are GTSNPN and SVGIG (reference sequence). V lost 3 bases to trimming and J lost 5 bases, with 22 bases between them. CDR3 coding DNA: TGTGCCTGGAGGATGAGAGGGGGAGACCTCCGGGAGACCCAGTACTTC. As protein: CAWRMRGGDLRETQYF.

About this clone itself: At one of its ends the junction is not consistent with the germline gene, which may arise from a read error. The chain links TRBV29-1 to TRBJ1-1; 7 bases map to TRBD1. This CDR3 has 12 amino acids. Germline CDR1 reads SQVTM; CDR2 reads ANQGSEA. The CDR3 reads CSVEGQGPEAFF. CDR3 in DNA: TGCAGCGTTGAAGGACAGGGACCTGAGGCTTTCTTT.

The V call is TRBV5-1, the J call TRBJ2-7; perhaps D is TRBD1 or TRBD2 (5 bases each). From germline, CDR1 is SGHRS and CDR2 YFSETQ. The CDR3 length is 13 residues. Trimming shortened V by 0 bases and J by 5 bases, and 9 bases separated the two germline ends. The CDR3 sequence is CASSLGGFDEQYF. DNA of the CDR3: TGCGCCAGCAGCTTGGGGGGGTTCGACGAGCAGTACTTC.

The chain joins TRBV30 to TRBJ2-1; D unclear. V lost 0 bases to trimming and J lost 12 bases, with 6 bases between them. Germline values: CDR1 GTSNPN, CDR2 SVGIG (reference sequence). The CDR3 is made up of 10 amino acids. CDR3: CAWSVVAQFF. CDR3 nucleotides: TGTGCCTGGAGTGTAGTTGCGCAGTTCTTC.

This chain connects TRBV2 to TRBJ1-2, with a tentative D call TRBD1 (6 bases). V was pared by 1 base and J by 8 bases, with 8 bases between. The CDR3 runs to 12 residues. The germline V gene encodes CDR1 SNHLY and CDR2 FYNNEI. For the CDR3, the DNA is TGTGCCAGCAGTGAAGATGGACAGGGCTACACCTTC. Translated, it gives CASSEDGQGYTF.

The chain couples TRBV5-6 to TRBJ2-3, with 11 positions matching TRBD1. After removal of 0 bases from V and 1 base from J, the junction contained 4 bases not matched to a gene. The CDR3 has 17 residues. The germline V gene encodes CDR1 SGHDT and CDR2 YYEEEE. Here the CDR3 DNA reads TGTGCCAGCAGCTTGGAGGACAGGGGGCTCGGCACAGATACGCAGTATTTT. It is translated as CASSLEDRGLGTDTQYF.

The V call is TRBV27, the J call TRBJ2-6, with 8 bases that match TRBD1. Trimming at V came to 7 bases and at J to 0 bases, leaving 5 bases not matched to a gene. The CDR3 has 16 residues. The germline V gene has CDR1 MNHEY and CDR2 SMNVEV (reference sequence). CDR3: CASTGQGVSGANVLTF. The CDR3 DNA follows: TGTGCCAGCACTGGACAGGGAGTCTCTGGGGCCAACGTCCTGACTTTC.

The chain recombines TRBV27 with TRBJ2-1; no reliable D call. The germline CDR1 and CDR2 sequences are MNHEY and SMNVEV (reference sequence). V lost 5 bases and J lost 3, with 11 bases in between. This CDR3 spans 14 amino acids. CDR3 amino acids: CASSGTGIYNEQFF. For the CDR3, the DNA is TGTGCCAGCAGTGGCACCGGCATCTACAATGAGCAGTTCTTC.

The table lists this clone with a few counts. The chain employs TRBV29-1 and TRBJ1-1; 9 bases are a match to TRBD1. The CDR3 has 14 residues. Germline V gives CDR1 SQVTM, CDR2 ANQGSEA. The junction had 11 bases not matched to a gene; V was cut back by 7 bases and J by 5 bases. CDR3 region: CSGMGQGRKTEAFF. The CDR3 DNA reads TGCAGCGGCATGGGACAGGGCAGGAAAACTGAAGCTTTCTTT.